This record looks at one T cell receptor (beta chain) sequence and its context. What it recognizes is unknown. The PCR made use of 60 Vbeta and 13 Jbeta primers. Sequencing used immunoSEQ multiplex PCR; TCRdb keeps in-frame clones, though not all of them. Its table lists approximately 110,000 clones. Germline-derived CDR1 and CDR2 are LNHDA and SQIVND (reference sequence). The length of the CDR3 is 15 residues. The ends lost 8 bases at V and 0 bases at J; junction bases unmatched: 7. The sample comes from a study of cytomegalovirus exposure and HLA in healthy donors. Study-wide results and limits: Most TCR sequences were uncommon, yet certain public TCRs appeared in many donors.

The chain links TRBV19 to TRBJ2-4, with 7 bases matching TRBD1. This TCR was recovered from a man aged 30 to 45 in good health and CMV-seronegative. Sequencing was performed on PBMCs. CDR3 sequence reads: CASALQGIAKNIQYF. The CDR3 DNA is TGTGCCAGTGCATTACAGGGGATAGCCAAAAACATTCAGTACTTC. Drawing the rest from reference TRBV19 and TRBJ2-4, the complete variable domain is DGGITQSPKYLFRKEGQNVTLSCEQNLNHDAMYWYRQDPGQGLRLIYYSQIVNDFQKGDIAEGYSVSREKKESFPLTVTSAQKNPTAFYLCASALQGIAKNIQYFGAGTRLSVL.